This record concerns one T cell receptor beta chain sequence. The entry originates in a study of blood T cell repertoires in COVID-19. Across the whole study: The United States, Italy and Spain provided the acute and convalescent COVID-19 samples. T cells, B-cell-depleted T cells, or PBMCs provided the cDNA or gDNA that served as material.

In the source study's methods: Amplification from reference gene primers served as the basis for estimated nucleated cell counts. Some clones are missing from TCRdb's copy, which holds only in-frame ones; the method was immunoSEQ multiplex PCR. V and J calls and clone size are given by that table; D and trimming were obtained from the DNA. The sample holds 90,000 to 120,000 clones, roughly 83% seen once. V gave up 3 bases and J gave up 1 base, with 7 bases separating them. Looked up from germline, CDR1 is SGHDT and CDR2 is YYEEEE. CDR3 length: 13 amino acids. The chain couples TRBV5-6 to TRBJ1-1; D unresolved. The source material was peripheral blood. This sequence was found in a human donor in a cohort sampled during active COVID-19. CDR3 loop: CASSWGGNTEAFF. The CDR3 nucleotides read TGTGCCAGCAGCTGGGGAGGGAACACTGAAGCTTTCTTT.